The T cell receptor beta chain under discussion was sequenced for a study of cytomegalovirus exposure and HLA in healthy donors. Study-wide findings and caveats: TCR beta V- and J-gene trimming, according to a later analysis, was linked to a missense DCLRE1C variant. It was confirmed in vitro that three of the CMV-associated chains were specific for CMV antigens.

This PCR relied on a set of 60 Vbeta primers and 13 Jbeta primers. Profiling relied on immunoSEQ multiplex PCR, and the TCRdb table lists in-frame clones only, not all of them. The sample holds under 200,000 clones; about four fifths are singletons and the top ten take around 3%. Remarks on this clone: What it recognizes is unknown.

As for the donors, each was a healthy bone marrow donor. The CDR3 contains 15 residues. The germline gives CDR1 ENHRY, CDR2 SYGVKD. Between the trimmed V and J ends, which lost 3 bases and 2 bases, there was a span of 12 bases. V and J are TRBV10-3 and TRBJ2-3; a weak D match, TRBD1 (6 bases). This receptor was taken from a woman aged 45-65 years in good health and CMV-seropositive. The sample taken for sequencing was PBMCs. CDR3 sequence (DNA): TGTGCCATCAGTGAAGGGACAACCAACACAGATACGCAGTATTTT. This codes for CAISEGTTNTDTQYF.